This passage covers 32 T cell receptor beta chains from one sample sequenced in a study of blood T cell repertoires in COVID-19. Here immunoSEQ multiplex PCR was the method, and the copy in TCRdb shows in-frame clones only, minus some. The sample holds roughly 200,000 clones; around 87% are singletons and the top ten take 5.5% to 8.5%. The sample taken for sequencing was PBMCs or T cells enriched from blood (not recorded which). Every receptor here comes from a man aged 25-45 years in a cohort exposed to, infected with or recovered from COVID-19 (not recorded which).

This chain connects TRBV19 to TRBJ1-5; 11 nucleotides align to TRBD1. After removal of 5 bases from V and 5 bases from J, the junction contained 8 bases not matched to a gene. The CDR3 is 16 amino acids. CDR1 and CDR2 (germline): LNHDA, SQIVND (reference sequence). CDR3 nucleotide sequence: TGTGCCAGTAGTTTCCGGACAGGGGGCGGCGATCAGCCCCAGCATTTT. Protein: CASSFRTGGGDQPQHF.

The chain has TRBV29-1 and TRBJ1-2; D is undetermined. V dropped 6 bases and J dropped 4 bases, with 15 bases sitting between them. The CDR3 has 13 residues. Germline V gives CDR1 SQVTM, CDR2 ANQGSEA. The CDR3 nucleotides read TGCAGCGTACTAAGTCGACGAGGCTATGGCTACACCTTC. This codes for CSVLSRRGYGYTF.

This clone showed up just a few times. This chain uses TRBV6-1 with TRBJ1-5; D is ambiguous. V shed 1 base and J shed 2 bases, with 12 bases lying between them. CDR1 and CDR2 (germline): MNHNS, SASEGT. This CDR3 comprises 16 residues. The CDR3 loop is CASSEGTRRGNQPQHF. CDR3 sequence (DNA): TGTGCCAGCAGTGAAGGAACCAGGCGAGGCAATCAGCCCCAGCATTTT.

The table lists this clone with a count of one. The rearrangement links TRBV28 to TRBJ1-3; 10 positions agree with TRBD1. The V and J ends lost 0 bases and 4 bases, in that order; junction bases with no gene match: 3. CDR1 and CDR2 from the germline V gene are MDHEN and SYDVKM. The CDR3 runs 16 residues. The CDR3 DNA is TGTGCCAGCAGTTTATGGGGGGACAGGGGCGGAAACACCATATATTTT. This gives the protein CASSLWGDRGGNTIYF.

The gene calls are TRBV27 and TRBJ2-7; TRBD2 aligns across 16 bases. In germline, CDR1 is MNHEY, CDR2 SMNVEV (reference sequence). V shed 5 bases, J shed 2 bases, and the junction held 9 bases outside the gene matches. The CDR3 is 18 residues long. The CDR3 protein is CASSVGTSGRALPYEQYF. The CDR3 DNA is TGTGCCAGCAGTGTTGGGACTAGCGGGAGGGCCTTGCCCTACGAGCAGTACTTC.

The chain employs TRBV3-1 (or the pseudogene TRBV3-2) and TRBJ2-1; 8 nucleotides align to TRBD1. The CDR3 runs to 16 residues. Germline V gene lookup returns CDR1 LGHDT and CDR2 YNNKEL (reference sequence). V lost 4 bases, J lost 3 bases, and 8 bases stayed unmatched. In nucleotides, the CDR3 is TGTGCCAGCAGCCGCGTCACAGGGGGAGGCTACAATGAGCAGTTCTTC. It encodes CASSRVTGGGYNEQFF.

The chain joins TRBV4-3 to TRBJ1-5; D not resolved. Germline V gene data show CDR1 as LGHNA and CDR2 as YSLEER. Trimming pared 5 bases from V and 0 bases from J, leaving 8 bases between. This CDR3 has 14 residues. The DNA of the CDR3 is TGCGCCAGCAGCGAAGTCAGTAGCAATCAGCCCCAGCATTTT. Amino acid sequence: CASSEVSSNQPQHF.

The chain combines TRBV2 with TRBJ2-1; 8 nucleotides match TRBD2. Germline V lookup: CDR1 SNHLY, CDR2 FYNNEI. The CDR3 totals 14 residues. The J segment lost 6 bases and the V segment lost 5 bases, leaving 6 bases of the junction unmatched. Written as DNA, the CDR3 is TGTGCCAGCAGTTGGACTAGCCGGGGCAATGAGCAGTTCTTC. Its translation: CASSWTSRGNEQFF.

This clone was seen only a few times. The chain carries TRBV7-9 and TRBJ1-5, with 11 positions matching TRBD1. This CDR3 is built from 16 residues. V trimming: 5 bases; J trimming: 3 bases; junction bases outside the gene matches: 6. Germline CDR1 is SEHNR and CDR2 is FQNEAQ (reference sequence). CDR3 residues: CASSPGTGGINQPQHF. In DNA, the CDR3 is TGTGCCAGCAGCCCTGGGACAGGGGGGATCAATCAGCCCCAGCATTTT.

The chain employs TRBV7-9 and TRBJ2-4, with D hard to call. The CDR3 sequence is 14 residues long. The germline V gene encodes CDR1 SEHNR and CDR2 FQNEAQ (reference sequence). V lost 6 bases to trimming and J lost 6 bases, with 15 bases between them. The CDR3 DNA is TGTGCCAGCAGTCTTCCCATCCTCGGAAACATTCAGTACTTC. It yields the protein CASSLPILGNIQYF.

This clone occurred a few times. The chain links TRBV23-1 to TRBJ2-5, with 8 bases that match TRBD1. TRBV23-1 is identified as an open reading frame with a role that is uncertain. This CDR3 comprises 15 residues. Germline trimming cut 10 bases from V and 5 bases from J; bases unmatched to any gene: 15. The CDR3 DNA is TGCGCCAAAAAGCAACCCCCAGGGGGCGGGGAGACCCAGTACTTC. As protein: CAKKQPPGGGETQYF.

The rearrangement links TRBV24-1 to TRBJ2-4; TRBD1 matches 10 bases. V shed 4 bases, J shed 1 base, and the junction held 6 bases outside the gene matches. Germline V gene data show CDR1 as KGHDR and CDR2 as SFDVKD. The length of the CDR3 is 17 residues. CDR3 protein: CATSETGTGAAKNIQYF. DNA for the CDR3: TGTGCCACCAGTGAAACCGGGACAGGGGCCGCCAAAAACATTCAGTACTTC.

This clone was counted a single time. The chain joins TRBV28 to TRBJ2-3; the D gene is possibly TRBD1 (6 bases). This CDR3 comprises 17 residues. Trimming cost V 5 bases and J 5 bases, with 23 bases left between them. Germline V gene data show CDR1 as MDHEN and CDR2 as SYDVKM. The CDR3 DNA is TGTGCCAGCAGTACCCATACGTTAACACAGGGCGAAGATACGCAGTATTTT. It is translated as CASSTHTLTQGEDTQYF.

J is TRBJ2-7 and V is TRBV25-1, with 8 bases lining up with TRBD1. V shed 8 bases and J 1 base; nucleotides not matched to a gene: 10. The CDR3 has 15 amino acids. Germline V gene lookup returns CDR1 MGHDK and CDR2 SYGVNS. The CDR3: CASVGQGGFSYEQYF. The CDR3 DNA reads TGTGCCAGCGTCGGACAGGGAGGTTTTTCCTACGAGCAGTACTTC.

The chain combines TRBV4-3 with TRBJ2-2, with TRBD1 identical over 7 bases. The CDR3 totals 14 residues. Germline CDR1 is LGHNA and CDR2 is YSLEER. After removal of 5 bases from V and 9 bases from J, the junction contained 9 bases not matched to a gene. DNA of the CDR3: TGCGCCAGCAGCACCGACAGGGCCTTGCGGGAGCTGTTTTTT. Its translation is CASSTDRALRELFF.

The chain carries TRBV5-1 and TRBJ1-5; D is unclear. This CDR3 is built from 15 residues. Germline-derived CDR1 and CDR2 are SGHRS and YFSETQ. V lost 7 bases, J lost 4 bases, and 18 bases lay in between. The CDR3 loop reads CASSPGSTSNQPQHF. The CDR3 DNA reads as TGCGCCAGCTCACCCGGGAGCACGTCGAATCAGCCCCAGCATTTT.

This chain links TRBV19 with TRBJ2-4; TRBD2 might be the D (6 bases). This CDR3 has 15 residues. V lost 1 base to trimming and J lost 1 base, with 8 bases between them. Per germline, CDR1 LNHDA and CDR2 SQIVND (reference sequence). CDR3 in amino acids: CASSIAGVAKNIQYF. The CDR3 nucleotides are TGTGCCAGTAGTATAGCGGGAGTGGCCAAAAACATTCAGTACTTC. Together with reference TRBV19 and TRBJ2-4, the CDR3 gives the full variable domain: DGGITQSPKYLFRKEGQNVTLSCEQNLNHDAMYWYRQDPGQGLRLIYYSQIVNDFQKGDIAEGYSVSREKKESFPLTVTSAQKNPTAFYLCASSIAGVAKNIQYFGAGTRLSVL.

This clone has a handful of counts. The chain carries TRBV4-1 and TRBJ2-1; possible D gene TRBD2, 5 bases. This CDR3 has 16 amino acids. Germline CDR1 MGHRA, CDR2 YSYEKL. V dropped 2 bases and J dropped 2 bases, with 13 bases sitting between them. As DNA, the CDR3 is TGCGCCAGCAGCCAACGTAGCGCGGGCACCTACAATGAGCAGTTCTTC. Translating gives CASSQRSAGTYNEQFF.

This chain uses TRBV14 with TRBJ1-1, with TRBD1 identical over 12 bases. This CDR3 has 17 residues. V was pared by 4 bases and J by 3 bases, with 9 bases of the junction left unmatched. The germline gives CDR1 SGHDN, CDR2 FVKESK. The CDR3 region has the DNA TGTGCCAGCAGCCTAAGGGACAGGGGGCGAAGGGACACTGAAGCTTTCTTT. This translates into CASSLRDRGRRDTEAFF.

The genes are TRBV18 and TRBJ2-1, with D hard to call. CDR3 size: 15 residues. In germline, CDR1 is KGHSH, CDR2 LQKENI. Trimming cost V 2 bases and J 0 bases, with 8 bases left between them. CDR3 nucleotides: TGTGCCAGCTCACCAGGGCAACTCTCCTACAATGAGCAGTTCTTC. It specifies CASSPGQLSYNEQFF.

The J gene is TRBJ2-3, the V gene TRBV6-9, with D maybe TRBD1 (5 bases). The germline V and J ends were trimmed by 6 bases and 2 bases, with 21 bases remaining between them. The CDR3 loop spans 17 amino acids. Germline CDR1 is MNHGY and CDR2 is SVAAGI. The CDR3 spells CASSHSQGSGSTDTQYF. The CDR3, as DNA: TGTGCCAGCAGCCATTCTCAGGGTAGTGGTTCCACAGATACGCAGTATTTT.

The chain employs TRBV29-1 and TRBJ1-2; D may be TRBD1 (5 bases). This CDR3 is 14 amino acids long. CDR1 SQVTM and CDR2 ANQGSEA come from the germline V gene. V was trimmed by 3 bases and J by 2 bases, leaving 13 bases between them. CDR3 sequence reads: CSVESWQGNYGYTF. The DNA of the CDR3 is TGCAGCGTTGAGAGTTGGCAGGGCAACTATGGCTACACCTTC.

The chain links TRBV7-2 to TRBJ2-1; 9 bases are shared with TRBD1. This CDR3 spans 14 amino acids. V was clipped by 2 bases and J by 7 bases; unmatched bases: 3. Germline loops: CDR1 SGHTA, CDR2 FQGNSA. Written as DNA, the CDR3 is TGTGCCAGCAGCTTAAGACAGGGGGGGAATGAGCAGTTCTTC. Translated, it gives CASSLRQGGNEQFF.

This clone was seen more than once but under ten times. The V call is TRBV4-1, the J call TRBJ2-1; D remains ambiguous. Germline lookup yields CDR1 MGHRA and CDR2 YSYEKL. With 2 bases removed from V and 4 bases from J, the gap between germline ends came to 15 bases. The CDR3 runs 16 residues. CDR3 bases: TGCGCCAGCAGCCAATTGGAGTCCAACGGATACAATGAGCAGTTCTTC. Its protein is CASSQLESNGYNEQFF.

The V call is TRBV7-8, the J call TRBJ2-1; D is uncertain. The V end lost 5 bases, the J end lost 4 bases, and 6 bases lay between the germline ends. CDR1 and CDR2 (germline): SGHVS, FQNEAQ. This CDR3 has 12 amino acids. This chain's CDR3 is CASSPEYNEQFF. CDR3 in DNA: TGTGCCAGCAGCCCCGAGTACAATGAGCAGTTCTTC.

The J gene is TRBJ2-3, the V gene TRBV18; D call uncertain. Looked up from germline, CDR1 is KGHSH and CDR2 is LQKENI. The CDR3 runs 12 residues. V was trimmed by 3 bases and J by 3 bases, leaving 4 bases between them. The CDR3 spells CASSPMTDTQYF. CDR3 in DNA: TGTGCCAGCTCACCCATGACAGATACGCAGTATTTT.

The chain combines TRBV7-9 with TRBJ1-4, with no clear D. In germline, CDR1 is SEHNR, CDR2 FQNEAQ (reference sequence). The CDR3 contains 11 residues. Trimming took 4 bases from V and 8 from J, leaving 5 bases between them. The CDR3 reads CASSSVEKLFF. Here the CDR3 DNA reads TGTGCCAGCAGCTCTGTGGAAAAACTGTTTTTT.

The chain uses TRBV19 and TRBJ1-2; weak D call: TRBD1 (6 bases). CDR1 and CDR2 (germline): LNHDA, SQIVND (reference sequence). This CDR3 contains 14 residues. Trimming pared 5 bases from V and 0 bases from J, leaving 10 bases between. CDR3 residues: CASSFRQANYGYTF. CDR3 coding DNA: TGTGCCAGTAGTTTCCGACAGGCTAACTATGGCTACACCTTC.

V is TRBV19 and J is TRBJ1-1; D uncertain. V gave up 8 bases and J gave up 0 bases, with 13 bases separating them. The CDR3 extends over 14 amino acids. The germline V gene encodes CDR1 LNHDA and CDR2 SQIVND (reference sequence). CDR3: CASDEGSLNTEAFF. CDR3 bases: TGTGCCAGTGATGAGGGAAGTTTGAACACTGAAGCTTTCTTT.

J is TRBJ1-6 and V is TRBV5-1, with 7 bases that match TRBD1. After removal of 2 bases from V and 7 bases from J, the junction contained 9 bases not matched to a gene. Germline values: CDR1 SGHRS, CDR2 YFSETQ. The CDR3 has 16 residues. The CDR3 nucleotides read TGCGCCAGCAGCTTCACAACCGGGACAGTCAATTCACCCCTCCACTTT. It specifies CASSFTTGTVNSPLHF.

CDR3 DNA: TGTGCCAGCAGTTTAGAAGCTGTATCAACTGAAGCTTTCTTT. The encoded protein is CASSLEAVSTEAFF. The chain is built from TRBV28 and TRBJ1-1; D is uncertain. The V gene lost 2 bases and the J gene lost 5 bases, with 12 bases spanning the gap. Germline V lookup: CDR1 MDHEN, CDR2 SYDVKM. The CDR3 extends over 14 amino acids.

The V gene is TRBV6-5, the J gene TRBJ2-5; no firm D call. V dropped 0 bases and J dropped 2 bases, with 10 bases sitting between them. This CDR3 is 15 amino acids long. Germline CDR1 MNHEY, CDR2 SVGAGI. CDR3 DNA: TGTGCCAGCAGTTACTCGGCAGACTTTCAAGAGACCCAGTACTTC. Protein sequence: CASSYSADFQETQYF.